The 8 T cell receptor beta chains given below trace back to one sample, sequenced in a study of tumor-infiltrating lymphocytes in primary liver carcinoma. From about 0.5 ug of total RNA, TCR beta-specific cDNA was reverse-transcribed using a constant-region primer. Investigators got TCR beta libraries out of three nested multiplex PCR rounds, done with slightly modified ARM-PCR. A C-beta reverse primer was combined with TRBV1-TRBV30 forward primers in the first two PCR rounds, and each round had approximately 9 cycles. Using its own MiXCR run on the multiplex PCR reads, TCRdb lists one record per CDR3 protein. The profile shows some 87,000 distinct CDR3 sequences, around 70% of them singletons. Total RNA and DNA came together from around 20-30 mg of bulk tissue without cell sorting. Sequencing was done on a sample of tumor-adjacent normal liver tissue. These receptors were taken from a man aged 35 to 55 with primary liver carcinoma and hepatitis B virus infection.

The genes are TRBV12-3 or TRBV12-4 and TRBJ2-7, with a possible D match to TRBD1 (5 bases). The CDR3 runs 12 residues. V lost 7 bases, J lost 3 bases, and 10 bases lay in between. The CDR3 loop is CASNKTGYEQYF. The CDR3 coding sequence is TGTGCCAGCAACAAAACAGGCTACGAGCAGTACTTC.

V and J are TRBV6-5 and TRBJ2-1; 7 bases match TRBD2. There are 15 residues in the CDR3. Germline lookup yields CDR1 MNHEY and CDR2 SVGAGI. J was trimmed by 8 bases and V by 9 bases; bases with no gene match: 16. The CDR3 DNA follows: TGTGCCAGGAACCCAAGAGCGGGAATAGAGGATGAGCAGTTCTTC. Translating gives CARNPRAGIEDEQFF.

The V gene is TRBV11-2, the J gene TRBJ2-1; 9 bases are shared with TRBD2. V dropped 4 bases and J dropped 9; count of bases not matched to a gene: 13. Looked up from germline, CDR1 is SGHAT and CDR2 is FQNNGV. The CDR3 spans 16 residues. CDR3 amino acids: CASSYSSTSGRGEQFF. In nucleotides, the CDR3 is TGTGCCAGCAGCTACTCTTCGACTAGCGGCAGGGGTGAGCAGTTCTTC.

As regards this clonotype: One junction end does not reproduce the germline sequence, and a read error may be involved. This chain joins TRBV11-2 and TRBJ2-3, with a possible D match to TRBD1 (5 bases). CDR3 size: 14 residues. Germline CDR1 and CDR2: SGHAT and FQNNGV. This CDR3 reads CASPLERGTGTQYF. As DNA, the CDR3 is TGTGCCAGCCCCTTAGAAAGAGGCACAGGTACGCAGTATTTT.

Note on this clonotype: Being one base from a much bigger clone, this may be a read error. The chain uses TRBV6-1 and TRBJ2-5; no definite D call. Germline values: CDR1 MNHNS, CDR2 SASEGT. The length of the CDR3 is 13 residues. CDR3 sequence: CACSEEAPETQYF. In nucleotides, the CDR3 is TGTGCCTGCAGTGAAGAGGCCCCAGAGACCCAGTACTTC.

The chain carries TRBV18 and TRBJ2-3; TRBD1 is a possible D gene (6 bases). The germline CDR1 and CDR2 sequences are KGHSH and LQKENI. The germline V and J ends were trimmed by 5 bases and 6 bases, with 18 bases remaining between them. This CDR3 spans 15 amino acids. The CDR3 loop reads CASSSQGTKLDTQYF. Written as DNA, the CDR3 is TGTGCCAGCTCATCGCAGGGGACGAAATTGGATACGCAGTATTTT.

With respect to this clonotype: One base away lies a much larger clone, so this may be a sequencing read error. This chain's CDR3 is CASSLPGQGAYELYF. The CDR3 DNA reads as TGTGCCAGCAGTCTTCCGGGACAGGGGGCGTACGAGCTGTACTTC. The V gene is TRBV28, the J gene TRBJ2-7; TRBD1 agrees at 12 bases. This CDR3 has 15 residues. Germline V lookup: CDR1 MDHEN, CDR2 SYDVKM.

This chain uses TRBV12-3 or TRBV12-4 with TRBJ1-5; possibly TRBD1 for D (5 bases). The V end lost 0 bases, the J end lost 3 bases, and 15 bases lay between the germline ends. This CDR3 contains 17 residues. This CDR3 reads CASSLARWGLDNQPQHF. The CDR3 region has the DNA TGTGCCAGCAGTTTAGCGCGGTGGGGACTTGACAATCAGCCCCAGCATTTT.